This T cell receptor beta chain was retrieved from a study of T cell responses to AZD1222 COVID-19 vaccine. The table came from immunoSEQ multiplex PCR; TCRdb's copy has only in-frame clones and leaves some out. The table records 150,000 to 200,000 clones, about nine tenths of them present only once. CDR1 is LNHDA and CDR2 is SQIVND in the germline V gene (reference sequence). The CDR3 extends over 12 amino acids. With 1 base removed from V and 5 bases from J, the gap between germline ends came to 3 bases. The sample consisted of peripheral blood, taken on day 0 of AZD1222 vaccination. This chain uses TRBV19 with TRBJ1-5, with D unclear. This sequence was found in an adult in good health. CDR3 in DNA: TGTGCCAGTAGTATAGGTGATCAGCCCCAGCATTTT. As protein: CASSIGDQPQHF. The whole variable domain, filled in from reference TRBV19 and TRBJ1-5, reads DGGITQSPKYLFRKEGQNVTLSCEQNLNHDAMYWYRQDPGQGLRLIYYSQIVNDFQKGDIAEGYSVSREKKESFPLTVTSAQKNPTAFYLCASSIGDQPQHFGDGTRLSIL.